Described below is a single T cell receptor beta chain sequence and its context. This entry is derived from a study of cytomegalovirus exposure and HLA in healthy donors. Turning to the study itself: Of 398 genotyped donors, about 80% clustered with self-reported Caucasian donors.

Amplification used 60 Vbeta primers and 13 Jbeta primers. The protocol was immunoSEQ multiplex PCR, while the TCRdb copy is restricted to in-frame clones and leaves out a portion. The repertoire consists of 150,000 to 180,000 clones, with about 84% occurring once and the leading ten covering around 5.2%. The CDR3 extends over 14 amino acids. Unmatched junction bases numbered 3, after V lost 5 bases and J lost 3 bases. Germline V gives CDR1 LNHDA, CDR2 SQIVND (reference sequence). The rearrangement links TRBV19 to TRBJ2-1; TRBD2 matches 8 bases. The sequence derives from a middle-aged woman in good health and CMV-seropositive. Sequencing used PBMCs. This chain's CDR3 is CASSESGSYNEQFF. The CDR3 bases are TGTGCCAGTAGTGAGAGCGGGAGCTACAATGAGCAGTTCTTC.